This T cell receptor beta chain appears in the sequencing data of a study of blood T cell repertoires in COVID-19. CDR1 is SGHTS, CDR2 YDEGEE, per germline. The length of the CDR3 is 13 residues. Produced via immunoSEQ multiplex PCR; TCRdb's table is partial and in-frame only. Of roughly 150,000 clones in the sample, approximately 91% were seen once. V and J are TRBV5-8 and TRBJ2-5; 10 bases match TRBD1. Sequencing was carried out using peripheral blood. The sequence derives from a woman between 65 and 79 years old with acute or convalescent COVID-19. The CDR3 DNA reads TGTGCAGTAGACAGGGGGCCTGCGGAGACCCAGTACTTC. It is translated as CAVDRGPAETQYF.